Sequencing of this TCR beta chain was carried out in a study of cytomegalovirus exposure and HLA in healthy donors. Overall study findings and caveats: As confirmed in vitro, a few CMV-associated chains were specific for CMV antigens.

In the PCR, 60 Vbeta and 13 Jbeta primers were used. Assay: immunoSEQ multiplex PCR; the TCRdb copy retains only in-frame clones and omits some. The table has 85,000 to 90,000 clones, roughly 85% seen once. There are a few counts of this clone. Its antigen is still unknown. The TCR originated in a man aged 40-49 years in good health and CMV-seropositive. Sample: PBMCs.

CDR3: CASAKRDTQYF. The CDR3 nucleotides are TGTGCCAGCGCCAAGAGAGATACGCAGTATTTT. The chain has TRBV27 and TRBJ2-3; D uncertain. Trimming took off 8 bases at V and 5 bases at J, with 8 bases between the two ends. Per the germline V gene, CDR1 is MNHEY and CDR2 is SMNVEV (reference sequence). The CDR3 is 11 amino acids.